The 18 T cell receptor beta chains below all came from one sample that was sequenced in a study of post-analysis software for immune sequencing data. Their antigens are not known. Findings and caveats of the study: Roughly 5 TRBV segments, TRBV5-6, TRBV5-1 and TRBV20-1 among them, were found more frequent in patients than controls.

Presence of unique molecular identifiers characterized the TCR beta cDNA libraries. TCRdb reprocessed the PCR reads via MiXCR and lists one record per CDR3 protein. The table includes some 500,000 distinct CDR3 sequences, nearly 45% detected once. Sequenced input: blood. These receptor sequences come from a girl between 10 and 17 years old with multiple sclerosis.

The V gene is TRBV2, the J gene TRBJ2-7; 14 bases align to TRBD2. V was pared by 7 bases and J by 2 bases, with 4 bases of the junction left unmatched. The length of the CDR3 is 15 residues. In germline, CDR1 is SNHLY, CDR2 FYNNEI. The CDR3 DNA reads as TGTGCCAGCACTAAGGGACTAGCGGGAGCCTACGAGCAGTACTTC. As protein: CASTKGLAGAYEQYF.

The chain has TRBV27 and TRBJ2-7, with 8 bases fitting TRBD2. Germline V lookup: CDR1 MNHEY, CDR2 SMNVEV (reference sequence). V lost 2 bases, J lost 3 bases, and 6 bases stayed unmatched. CDR3 length equals 15 residues. Here the CDR3 reads CASSLGAGVFYEQYF. CDR3 nucleotide sequence: TGTGCCAGCAGTTTAGGAGCGGGAGTTTTCTACGAGCAGTACTTC.

This clonotype was seen a handful of times. V gene TRBV20-1 combines with J gene TRBJ2-7, with a weak D call TRBD2 (6 bases). There are 13 residues in the CDR3. Trimming took off 1 base at V and 3 bases at J, with 10 bases between the two ends. Germline V CDR1 and CDR2: DFQATT, SNEGSKA (reference sequence). DNA for the CDR3: TGCAGTGCTAGAGGGGAGGAGCACTACGAGCAGTACTTC. Translation gives CSARGEEHYEQYF.

In its sample, this clonotype was seen once. The chain is built from TRBV28 and TRBJ2-7; D not resolved. CDR1 and CDR2 (germline): MDHEN, SYDVKM. There are 13 residues in the CDR3. The germline V and J ends were trimmed by 2 bases and 3 bases, with 8 bases remaining between them. Here the CDR3 reads CASSLQQIYEQYF. CDR3 DNA: TGTGCCAGCAGTTTACAACAGATCTACGAGCAGTACTTC.

The chain combines TRBV7-2 with TRBJ2-7; D unclear. Germline-derived CDR1 and CDR2 are SGHTA and FQGNSA. The CDR3 length is 13 residues. Trimming stripped 1 base from V and 3 bases from J, with 7 bases between. CDR3: CASSLEVDYEQYF. The CDR3 region has the DNA TGTGCCAGCAGCTTAGAAGTGGACTACGAGCAGTACTTC.

This chain uses TRBV5-1 with TRBJ1-1; D possibly corresponds to TRBD1 (5 bases). The germline CDR1 and CDR2 sequences are SGHRS and YFSETQ. Deletions cut 5 bases from V and 4 bases from J, with 18 bases between. The CDR3 extends over 15 amino acids. This CDR3 is CASRLLVQGGTEAFF. In DNA form, the CDR3 reads TGCGCCAGCAGGCTCCTAGTTCAGGGTGGCACTGAAGCTTTCTTT.

The chain combines TRBV7-3 with TRBJ2-1, with a tentative D call TRBD1 (6 bases). The CDR3 contains 15 residues. Germline V gene sequence: CDR1 SGHTA, CDR2 FQGTGA. V lost 2 bases and J 2 bases, leaving 10 bases between the germline ends. CDR3 nucleotide sequence: TGTGCCAGCAGCTTACAGGGGACCCCCTACAATGAGCAGTTCTTC. Translated, it gives CASSLQGTPYNEQFF.

CDR3 sequence reads: CSAGGAGVVEQYF. The CDR3 coding sequence is TGCAGCGCCGGAGGGGCAGGGGTGGTCGAGCAGTACTTC. The genes are TRBV29-1 and TRBJ2-7; D may correspond to TRBD1 or TRBD2 (6 bases each). Trimming removed 7 bases from V and 6 bases from J, with 19 bases in between. Germline assignment: CDR1 SQVTM and CDR2 ANQGSEA. The CDR3 is 13 residues long.

V is TRBV27 and J is TRBJ2-1, with D possibly matching TRBD1 (6 bases). This CDR3 is built from 14 residues. Trimming took off 4 bases at V and 4 bases at J, with 11 bases between the two ends. Germline CDR1 is MNHEY and CDR2 is SMNVEV (reference sequence). This CDR3 reads CASSSGEGYNEQFF. CDR3 DNA: TGTGCCAGCAGTTCAGGGGAAGGGTACAATGAGCAGTTCTTC.

The chain is built from TRBV7-3 and TRBJ2-1, with 8 bases identical to TRBD2. The CDR3 spans 16 residues. The V and J ends lost 1 base and 5 bases, in that order; junction bases with no gene match: 7. CDR1 and CDR2 from the germline V gene are SGHTA and FQGTGA. As DNA, the CDR3 is TGTGCCAGCAGCTTAATGGCCGGGACTAGTAACAATGAGCAGTTCTTC. It translates to CASSLMAGTSNNEQFF.

The chain is built from TRBV29-1 and TRBJ1-1; TRBD1 agrees at 7 bases. V dropped 7 bases and J dropped 8; count of bases not matched to a gene: 7. The length of the CDR3 is 11 residues. The germline CDR1 and CDR2 sequences are SQVTM and ANQGSEA. The CDR3 DNA reads as TGCAGCGCCCAACAGGGGCTGGAAGCTTTCTTT. It codes for CSAQQGLEAFF.

This clonotype has a handful of counts. J is TRBJ2-5 and V is TRBV20-1; possible D gene TRBD2, 6 bases. The germline V gene has CDR1 DFQATT and CDR2 SNEGSKA (reference sequence). Trimming shortened V by 0 bases and J by 2 bases, and 16 bases separated the two germline ends. The CDR3 is made up of 16 amino acids. CDR3 loop: CSARDLGGTRQETQYF. The DNA for the CDR3 is TGCAGTGCTAGAGATCTGGGCGGGACCCGACAAGAGACCCAGTACTTC.

In its sample, this clonotype was seen a few times. This rearrangement joins TRBV7-2 to TRBJ2-1; D gene unclear. The CDR3 is made up of 15 amino acids. V lost 4 bases to trimming and J lost 4 bases, with 14 bases between them. Germline CDR1 reads SGHTA; CDR2 reads FQGNSA. CDR3 in amino acids: CASSSSALPYNEQFF. As DNA, the CDR3 is TGTGCCAGCAGCTCGTCGGCACTACCTTACAATGAGCAGTTCTTC.

DNA for the CDR3: TGTGCCACCAGCAGGGGTCAGGGCCCTAACTATGGCTACACCTTC. Translation gives CATSRGQGPNYGYTF. The V and J genes are TRBV15 and TRBJ1-2, with D tentatively TRBD1 (5 bases). The germline V and J ends were trimmed by 3 bases and 0 bases, with 11 bases remaining between them. Looked up from germline, CDR1 is LNHNV and CDR2 is YYDKDF (reference sequence). The CDR3 sequence is 15 residues long.

The J gene is TRBJ1-5, the V gene TRBV28; D perhaps matches TRBD1 (5 bases). Trimming removed 7 bases from V and 7 bases from J, with 20 bases in between. The CDR3 is 15 amino acids. Germline V CDR1 and CDR2: MDHEN, SYDVKM. This CDR3 reads CASNPHIGRDQPQHF. The CDR3 DNA is TGTGCCAGCAACCCCCATATAGGAAGGGACCAGCCCCAGCATTTT.

This chain joins TRBV9 and TRBJ2-4, with 12 bases identical to TRBD1. V shed 3 bases, J shed 5 bases, and the junction held 9 bases outside the gene matches. CDR1 is SGDLS, CDR2 YYNGEE, per germline. The length of the CDR3 is 17 residues. CDR3 residues: CASSGGTGGALENIQYF. In DNA, the CDR3 is TGTGCCAGCAGCGGCGGGACAGGGGGCGCTTTGGAAAACATTCAGTACTTC.

This clonotype was counted only a few times. The chain couples TRBV20-1 to TRBJ2-1, with 8 positions matching TRBD2. Losses at the gene ends were 0 bases for V and 9 bases for J; bases not matched to a gene: 16. CDR1 is DFQATT and CDR2 is SNEGSKA in the germline V gene (reference sequence). The CDR3 extends over 17 amino acids. The CDR3 here is CSARDLSEGAGVVEQFF. CDR3 bases: TGCAGTGCTAGAGATTTGTCGGAAGGAGCGGGAGTGGTTGAGCAGTTCTTC.

The chain uses TRBV5-1 and TRBJ2-7; the match to TRBD1 covers 7 bases. The CDR3 spans 16 residues. V lost 3 bases to trimming and J lost 0 bases; unmatched junction nucleotides: 9. CDR1 and CDR2 (germline): SGHRS, YFSETQ. The CDR3 protein is CASSSRAGTDSYEQYF. The CDR3 DNA sequence: TGCGCCAGCAGCTCGAGAGCTGGGACAGACTCCTACGAGCAGTACTTC.